This TCR beta chain derives from a study of control samples from healthy donors and cancer patients. Trimming took off 3 bases at V and 4 bases at J, with 10 bases between the two ends. Germline CDR1 reads SGHNT; CDR2 reads YENEEA. This CDR3 is built from 13 residues. TCRdb's table, derived via immunoSEQ multiplex PCR, lists solely in-frame clones and lacks some. The sample records roughly 120,000 clones, 85% to 90% being singletons. The specimen sequenced was PBMCs. The sequence derives from a woman in her forties or fifties with colorectal cancer. The rearrangement uses TRBV11-3 and TRBJ2-7, with D possibly being TRBD2 (5 bases). This chain's CDR3 is CASSFGVSYEQYF. The DNA for the CDR3 is TGTGCCAGCAGCTTCGGGGTTTCGTACGAGCAGTACTTC.